This T cell receptor beta chain was recorded in a study of T-cell reconstitution after alpha-beta-depleted transplantation in children. This clonotype was found a few times. The germline gives CDR1 KGHDR, CDR2 SFDVKD. The V gene end was trimmed by 2 bases and the J gene end by 6 bases; junction bases not matched to a gene: 4. The CDR3 length is 14 residues. Unique molecular identifiers were used in preparing the TCRbeta library. TCRdb reanalysed the PCR reads using MiXCR and keeps one entry per CDR3 protein. This table has some 200,000 distinct CDR3 sequences, 8% to 10% appearing once. The sequencing here drew on PBMCs from the stem cell graft donor, taken from the stem cell graft. The TCR was taken from a human donor who donated a stem cell graft to a child with acute lymphoblastic leukemia. The V call is TRBV24-1, the J call TRBJ1-1; 8 nucleotides align to TRBD1. The CDR3 sequence is CATSDSGGKAEAFF. The DNA for the CDR3 is TGTGCCACCAGTGATTCAGGGGGCAAGGCTGAAGCTTTCTTT.